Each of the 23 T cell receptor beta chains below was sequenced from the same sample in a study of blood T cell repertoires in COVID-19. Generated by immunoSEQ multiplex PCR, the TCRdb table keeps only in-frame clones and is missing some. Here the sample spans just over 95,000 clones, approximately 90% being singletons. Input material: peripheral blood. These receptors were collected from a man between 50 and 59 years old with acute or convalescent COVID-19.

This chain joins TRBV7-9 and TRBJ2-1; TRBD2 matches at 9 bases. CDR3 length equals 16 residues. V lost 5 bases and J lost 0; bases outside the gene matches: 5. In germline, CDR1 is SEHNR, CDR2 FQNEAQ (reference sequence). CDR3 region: CASSSERGDSYNEQFF. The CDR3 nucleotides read TGTGCCAGCAGCAGTGAGCGGGGGGACTCCTACAATGAGCAGTTCTTC.

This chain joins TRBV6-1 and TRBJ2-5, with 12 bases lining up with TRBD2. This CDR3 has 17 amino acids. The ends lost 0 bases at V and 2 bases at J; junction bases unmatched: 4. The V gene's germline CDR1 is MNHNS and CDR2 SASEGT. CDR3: CASSEAWTSGKQETQYF. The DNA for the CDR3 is TGTGCCAGCAGTGAAGCTTGGACTAGCGGGAAACAAGAGACCCAGTACTTC.

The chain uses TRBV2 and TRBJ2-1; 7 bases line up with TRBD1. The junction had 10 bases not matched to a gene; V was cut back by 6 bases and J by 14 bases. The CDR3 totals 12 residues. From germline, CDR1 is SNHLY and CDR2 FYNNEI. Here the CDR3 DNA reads TGTGCCAGCAGGGGGGACAGCCGTATTGAGTTCTTC. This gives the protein CASRGDSRIEFF.

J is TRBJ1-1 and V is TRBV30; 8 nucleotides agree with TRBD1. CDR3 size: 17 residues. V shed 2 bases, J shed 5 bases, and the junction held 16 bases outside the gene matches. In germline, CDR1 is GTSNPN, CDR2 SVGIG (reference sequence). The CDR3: CAWSPTLPQGARTEAFF. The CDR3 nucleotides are TGTGCCTGGAGTCCGACGCTTCCCCAGGGGGCGAGGACTGAAGCTTTCTTT. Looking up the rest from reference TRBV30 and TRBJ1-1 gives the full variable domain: SQTIHQWPATLVQPVGSPLSLECTVEGTSNPNLYWYRQAAGRGLQLLFYSVGIGQISSEVPQNLSASRPQDRQFILSSKKLLLSDSGFYLCAWSPTLPQGARTEAFFGQGTRLTVV.

In nucleotides, the CDR3 is TGTGCCAGCAAGGACAGTATCCCCACTGAAGCTTTCTTT. The encoded protein is CASKDSIPTEAFF. V and J are TRBV7-9 and TRBJ1-1; D possibly corresponds to TRBD1 (6 bases). Germline loops: CDR1 SEHNR, CDR2 FQNEAQ (reference sequence). The CDR3 loop spans 13 amino acids. Trimming took off 7 bases at V and 4 bases at J, with 13 bases between the two ends.

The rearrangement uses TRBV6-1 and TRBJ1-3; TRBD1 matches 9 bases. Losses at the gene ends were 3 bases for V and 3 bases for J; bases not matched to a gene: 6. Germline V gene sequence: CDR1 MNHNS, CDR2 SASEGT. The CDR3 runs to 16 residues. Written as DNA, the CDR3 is TGTGCCAGCAGTGAGTTCGGGACAGGGATTGGAAACACCATATATTTT. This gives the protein CASSEFGTGIGNTIYF.

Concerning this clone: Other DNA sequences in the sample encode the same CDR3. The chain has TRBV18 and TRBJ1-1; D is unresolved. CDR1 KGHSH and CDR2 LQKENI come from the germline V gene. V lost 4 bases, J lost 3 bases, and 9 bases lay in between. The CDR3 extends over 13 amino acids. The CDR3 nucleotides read TGTGCCAGCTCACTCAGAGCGGACACTGAAGCTTTCTTT. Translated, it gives CASSLRADTEAFF.

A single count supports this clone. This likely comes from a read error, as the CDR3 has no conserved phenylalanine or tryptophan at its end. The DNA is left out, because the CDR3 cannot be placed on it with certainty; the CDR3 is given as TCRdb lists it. CDR3 region: CARSSLRGT. This chain joins TRBV5-3 and TRBJ2-7; the table's D gene call, TRBD2, was not cross checked with the DNA. TRBV5-3 is sorted into the ORF group, with uncertain function. Ends included, the CDR3 has 9 residues.

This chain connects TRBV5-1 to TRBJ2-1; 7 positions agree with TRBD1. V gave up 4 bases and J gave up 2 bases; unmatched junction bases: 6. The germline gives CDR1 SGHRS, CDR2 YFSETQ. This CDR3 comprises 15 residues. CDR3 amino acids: CASSPGDSTYNEQFF. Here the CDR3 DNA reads TGCGCCAGCAGCCCTGGGGACAGCACCTACAATGAGCAGTTCTTC. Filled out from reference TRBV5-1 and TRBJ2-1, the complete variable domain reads KAGVTQTPRYLIKTRGQQVTLSCSPISGHRSVSWYQQTPGQGLQFLFEYFSETQRNKGNFPGRFSGRQFSNSRSEMNVSTLELGDSALYLCASSPGDSTYNEQFFGPGTRLTVL.

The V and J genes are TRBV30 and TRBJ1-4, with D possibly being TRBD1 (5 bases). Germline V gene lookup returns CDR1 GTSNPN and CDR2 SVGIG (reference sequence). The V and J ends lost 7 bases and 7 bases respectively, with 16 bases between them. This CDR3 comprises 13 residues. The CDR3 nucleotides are TGTGCCTCCCTCCAGGGCGGGGGTGAAAAACTGTTTTTT. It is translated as CASLQGGGEKLFF.

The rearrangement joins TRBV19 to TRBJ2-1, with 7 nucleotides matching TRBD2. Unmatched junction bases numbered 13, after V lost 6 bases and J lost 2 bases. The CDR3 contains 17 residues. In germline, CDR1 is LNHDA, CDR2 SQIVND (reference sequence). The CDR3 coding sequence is TGTGCCAGTAGGAACCGTCTAGCGGTACTAACCTACAATGAGCAGTTCTTC. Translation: CASRNRLAVLTYNEQFF.

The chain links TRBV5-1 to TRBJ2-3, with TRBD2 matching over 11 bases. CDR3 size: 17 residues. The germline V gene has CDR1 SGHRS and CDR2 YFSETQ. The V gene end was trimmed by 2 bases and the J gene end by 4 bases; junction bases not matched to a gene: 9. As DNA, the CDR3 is TGCGCCAGCAGCTTTAGCGGGAGGGCTAAGGGGGCAGATACGCAGTATTTT. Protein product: CASSFSGRAKGADTQYF. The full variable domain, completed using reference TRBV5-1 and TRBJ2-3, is KAGVTQTPRYLIKTRGQQVTLSCSPISGHRSVSWYQQTPGQGLQFLFEYFSETQRNKGNFPGRFSGRQFSNSRSEMNVSTLELGDSALYLCASSFSGRAKGADTQYFGPGTRLTVL.

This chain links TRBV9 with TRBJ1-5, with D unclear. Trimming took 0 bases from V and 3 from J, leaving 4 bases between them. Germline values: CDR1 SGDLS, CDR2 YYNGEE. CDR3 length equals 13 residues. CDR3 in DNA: TGTGCCAGCAGCGTAGGAGTCAATCAGCCCCAGCATTTT. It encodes CASSVGVNQPQHF. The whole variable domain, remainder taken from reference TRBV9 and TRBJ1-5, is DSGVTQTPKHLITATGQRVTLRCSPRSGDLSVYWYQQSLDQGLQFLIQYYNGEERAKGNILERFSAQQFPDLHSELNLSSLELGDSALYFCASSVGVNQPQHFGDGTRLSIL.

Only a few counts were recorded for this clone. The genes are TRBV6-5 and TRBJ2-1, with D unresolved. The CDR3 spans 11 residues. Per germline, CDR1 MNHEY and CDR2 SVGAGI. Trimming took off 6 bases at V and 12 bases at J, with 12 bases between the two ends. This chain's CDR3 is CASRATIWQFF. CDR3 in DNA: TGTGCCAGCAGGGCGACAATATGGCAGTTCTTC.

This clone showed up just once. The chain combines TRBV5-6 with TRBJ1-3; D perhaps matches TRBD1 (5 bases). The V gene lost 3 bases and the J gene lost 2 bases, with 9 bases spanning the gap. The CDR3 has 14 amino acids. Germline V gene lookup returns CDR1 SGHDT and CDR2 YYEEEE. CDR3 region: CASSSGQAGNTIYF. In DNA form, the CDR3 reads TGTGCCAGCAGCTCCGGACAAGCTGGAAACACCATATATTTT.

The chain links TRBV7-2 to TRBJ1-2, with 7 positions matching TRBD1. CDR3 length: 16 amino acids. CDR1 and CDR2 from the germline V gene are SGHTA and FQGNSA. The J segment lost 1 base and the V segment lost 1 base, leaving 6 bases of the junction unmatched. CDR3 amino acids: CASSLERPGGNYGYTF. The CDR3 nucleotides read TGTGCCAGCAGCTTAGAAAGGCCAGGGGGTAACTATGGCTACACCTTC.

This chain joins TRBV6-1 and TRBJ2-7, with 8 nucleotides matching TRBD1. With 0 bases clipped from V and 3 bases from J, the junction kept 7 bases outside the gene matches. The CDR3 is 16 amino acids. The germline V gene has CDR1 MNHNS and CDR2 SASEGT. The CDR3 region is CASSEAVGTGVYEQYF. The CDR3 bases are TGTGCCAGCAGTGAAGCGGTGGGGACAGGAGTCTACGAGCAGTACTTC.

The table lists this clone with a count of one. DNA of the CDR3: TGTGCCAGCAGCCAAGACCCCCTAGCGGGGGCCTACAATGAGCAGTTCTTC. Protein product: CASSQDPLAGAYNEQFF. J is TRBJ2-1 and V is TRBV14, with 10 bases aligning to TRBD2. Germline CDR1 is SGHDN and CDR2 is FVKESK. The V gene end was trimmed by 0 bases and the J gene end by 2 bases; junction bases not matched to a gene: 4. The CDR3 spans 17 residues.

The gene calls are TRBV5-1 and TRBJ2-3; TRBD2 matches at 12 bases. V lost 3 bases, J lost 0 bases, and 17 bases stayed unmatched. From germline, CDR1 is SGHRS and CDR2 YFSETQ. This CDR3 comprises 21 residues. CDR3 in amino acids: CASSWGTWGLAGGPSTDTQYF. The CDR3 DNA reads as TGCGCCAGCAGCTGGGGCACGTGGGGCCTAGCGGGAGGGCCTAGCACAGATACGCAGTATTTT.

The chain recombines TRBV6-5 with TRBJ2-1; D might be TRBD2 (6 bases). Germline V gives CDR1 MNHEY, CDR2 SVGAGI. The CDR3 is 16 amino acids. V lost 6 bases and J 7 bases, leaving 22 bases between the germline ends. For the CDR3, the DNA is TGTGCCAGCAGCTACCCGCCGGGAATCGGGAGAAATGAGCAGTTCTTC. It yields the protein CASSYPPGIGRNEQFF.

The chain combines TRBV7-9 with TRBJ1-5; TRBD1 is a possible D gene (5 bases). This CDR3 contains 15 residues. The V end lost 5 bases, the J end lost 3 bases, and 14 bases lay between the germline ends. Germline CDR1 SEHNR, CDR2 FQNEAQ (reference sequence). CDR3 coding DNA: TGTGCCAGCAGCCCCCAGACAGAGTACAATCAGCCCCAGCATTTT. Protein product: CASSPQTEYNQPQHF.

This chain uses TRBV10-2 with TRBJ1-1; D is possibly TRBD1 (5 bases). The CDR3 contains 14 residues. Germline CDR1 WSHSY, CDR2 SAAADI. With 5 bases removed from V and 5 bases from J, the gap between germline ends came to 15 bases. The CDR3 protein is CASSTGGGGTEAFF. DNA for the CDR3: TGCGCCAGCAGTACCGGGGGAGGAGGGACTGAAGCTTTCTTT.

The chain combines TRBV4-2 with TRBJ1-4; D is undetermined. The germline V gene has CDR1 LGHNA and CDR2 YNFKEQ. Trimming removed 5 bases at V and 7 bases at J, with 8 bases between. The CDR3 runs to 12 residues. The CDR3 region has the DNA TGTGCCAGCAGCTCGGGGTTTGAAAAACTGTTTTTT. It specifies CASSSGFEKLFF.